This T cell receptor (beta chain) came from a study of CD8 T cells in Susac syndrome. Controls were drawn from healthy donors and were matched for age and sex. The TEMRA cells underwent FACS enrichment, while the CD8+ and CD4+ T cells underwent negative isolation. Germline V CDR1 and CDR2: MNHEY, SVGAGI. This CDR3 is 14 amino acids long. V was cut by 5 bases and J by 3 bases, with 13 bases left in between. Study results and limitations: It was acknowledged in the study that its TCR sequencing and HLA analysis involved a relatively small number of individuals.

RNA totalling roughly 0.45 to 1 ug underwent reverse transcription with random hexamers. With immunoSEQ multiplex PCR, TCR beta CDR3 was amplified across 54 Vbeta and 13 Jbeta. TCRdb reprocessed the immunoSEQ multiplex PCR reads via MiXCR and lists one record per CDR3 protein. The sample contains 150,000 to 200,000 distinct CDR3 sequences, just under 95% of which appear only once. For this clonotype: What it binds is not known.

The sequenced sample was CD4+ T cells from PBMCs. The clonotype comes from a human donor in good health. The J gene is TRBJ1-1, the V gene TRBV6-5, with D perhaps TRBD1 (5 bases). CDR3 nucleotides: TGTGCCAGCAGTCTTCAGGGAGGGCACACTGAAGCTTTCTTT. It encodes CASSLQGGHTEAFF.